This TCR beta chain was profiled in a study of blood T cell repertoires in COVID-19. About the study: Acute-phase and convalescent COVID-19 samples originated in the United States, Italy and Spain. The cDNA or gDNA used as material had been derived from T cells, B-cell-depleted T cells, or PBMCs.

In the source study's methods: Amplification with reference gene primers provided the estimates of nucleated cell counts. TCRdb's table, derived via immunoSEQ multiplex PCR, lists solely in-frame clones and lacks some. V and J calls and clone size are given by that table; D and trimming were obtained from the DNA. The sample includes around 99,000 clones, around three quarters of them seen just once. Specimen: peripheral blood. The sequence was collected from a man in his fifties who had recovered from COVID-19.

As DNA, the CDR3 is TGTGCTAGTGGCCCTGACAGTAGCCAGCCCCAGCATTTT. This codes for CASGPDSSQPQHF. The chain couples TRBV12-5 to TRBJ1-5, with D tentatively TRBD1 (5 bases). The germline V gene encodes CDR1 LGHNT and CDR2 FRNRAP. The CDR3 has 13 amino acids. V lost 6 bases and J 7 bases, leaving 13 bases between the germline ends.